Following are 28 T cell receptor beta chains from one sample sequenced in a study of T cell responses to AZD1222 COVID-19 vaccine listed by TCRdb under 2021. This sample's time point label indicates: about 28 days (+/-7) after the second vaccine dose. The library came from the immunoSEQ multiplex PCR assay. Imported from immuneACCESS, the table was reduced by TCRdb to in-frame sequences with V and J called. These copies leave out some clones; in studies compared against another copy, an unresolved V gene accounts for under half, and the cause of the remainder is not known. The sample yields some 190,000 clones; about nine tenths were counted once. Approximately 1.9% of the sample rests with the top ten. The specimen comprised peripheral blood, sampled 28 days after the second AZD1222 dose. These receptors were obtained from an adult who received the AZD1222 COVID-19 vaccine.

A single count supports this clone. The gene calls are TRBV27 and TRBJ2-3, with 11 bases fitting TRBD2. Germline trimming cut 4 bases from V and 1 base from J; bases unmatched to any gene: 7. Germline V gene sequence: CDR1 MNHEY, CDR2 SMNVEV (reference sequence). There are 17 residues in the CDR3. The DNA for the CDR3 is TGTGCCAGCAGTTGGCCCGGTAGCGGGGGGGGCACAGATACGCAGTATTTT. Encoded protein: CASSWPGSGGGTDTQYF.

This clone was detected a few times. The chain couples TRBV19 to TRBJ1-5; TRBD1 matches at 8 bases. In germline, CDR1 is LNHDA, CDR2 SQIVND (reference sequence). Unmatched junction bases numbered 4, after V lost 2 bases and J lost 7 bases. The CDR3 runs 14 residues. CDR3 nucleotides: TGTGCCAGTAGTATACAGGGGGCGGGCCAGCCCCAGCATTTT. Translated, it gives CASSIQGAGQPQHF.

The V and J genes are TRBV7-8 and TRBJ2-1, with TRBD2 matching 7 bases. The V and J ends lost 5 bases and 2 bases, in that order; junction bases with no gene match: 6. The germline V gene encodes CDR1 SGHVS and CDR2 FQNEAQ. This CDR3 spans 15 amino acids. CDR3 bases: TGTGCCAGCAGCGGAGGACTAGAAGCCTACAATGAGCAGTTCTTC. Amino acids: CASSGGLEAYNEQFF.

The gene calls are TRBV5-6 and TRBJ1-4; 9 positions match TRBD1. The CDR3 spans 14 residues. CDR1 and CDR2 from the germline V gene are SGHDT and YYEEEE. V dropped 1 base and J dropped 8; count of bases not matched to a gene: 3. The CDR3 DNA follows: TGTGCCAGCAGCTTGAGGGACAGGGAGGAAAAACTGTTTTTT. Translated, it gives CASSLRDREEKLFF.

The chain combines TRBV6-1 with TRBJ1-6; 7 bases align to TRBD1. V dropped 6 bases and J dropped 19; count of bases not matched to a gene: 12. CDR3 length equals 12 residues. Germline-derived CDR1 and CDR2 are MNHNS and SASEGT. The CDR3 nucleotides are TGTGCCAGCAGCGAGACTGACAGGGATGTACACTTT. It encodes CASSETDRDVHF.

This clone came up once. Other DNA sequences within the sample encode an identical CDR3. The chain combines TRBV19 with TRBJ1-4; 8 nucleotides align to TRBD1. Germline values: CDR1 LNHDA, CDR2 SQIVND (reference sequence). Germline trimming cut 4 bases from V and 8 bases from J; bases unmatched to any gene: 3. CDR3 length: 13 residues. The CDR3 protein is CASSKNRGEKLFF. In DNA, the CDR3 is TGTGCCAGTAGTAAGAACAGGGGGGAAAAACTGTTTTTT.

This chain links TRBV6-5 with TRBJ1-4; TRBD1 matches at 7 bases. The V segment lost 8 bases and the J segment 8 bases; nucleotides outside the gene matches: 8. This CDR3 is built from 13 residues. Germline V gene lookup returns CDR1 MNHEY and CDR2 SVGAGI. Here the CDR3 DNA reads TGTGCCAGCTGGGGCAGGGGGGAGGAAAAACTGTTTTTT. Encoded protein: CASWGRGEEKLFF.

V and J are TRBV9 and TRBJ2-2; 7 bases map to TRBD1. Germline CDR1 reads SGDLS; CDR2 reads YYNGEE. V was clipped by 3 bases and J by 2 bases; unmatched bases: 7. The CDR3 has 16 residues. The DNA for the CDR3 is TGTGCCAGCAGCGCCCACGGGACAGCTAACACCGGGGAGCTGTTTTTT. It specifies CASSAHGTANTGELFF.

This clone was detected only a few times. This chain connects TRBV18 to TRBJ1-5, with D possibly TRBD1 on 6 matching bases. V gave up 4 bases and J gave up 2 bases, with 12 bases separating them. The CDR3 is 15 residues long. The germline V gene has CDR1 KGHSH and CDR2 LQKENI. The CDR3 loop reads CASSHDRWGNQPQHF. Here the CDR3 DNA reads TGTGCCAGCTCACACGACAGGTGGGGCAATCAGCCCCAGCATTTT. Combining the CDR3 with reference TRBV18 and TRBJ1-5 gives the whole variable domain NAGVMQNPRHLVRRRGQEARLRCSPMKGHSHVYWYRQLPEEGLKFMVYLQKENIIDESGMPKERFSAEFPKEGPSILRIQQVVRGDSAAYFCASSHDRWGNQPQHFGDGTRLSIL.

The V gene is TRBV9, the J gene TRBJ2-2; 16 bases match TRBD2. In germline, CDR1 is SGDLS, CDR2 YYNGEE. V dropped 4 bases and J dropped 3; count of bases not matched to a gene: 21. The CDR3 runs 23 residues. The CDR3 sequence is CASSLQRVRVGTSGGADTGELFF. CDR3 coding DNA: TGTGCCAGCAGCCTACAGAGGGTCCGCGTCGGGACTAGCGGGGGGGCCGACACCGGGGAGCTGTTTTTT.

This clone showed up just a few times. The V and J genes are TRBV10-3 and TRBJ2-3; the match to TRBD2 covers 9 bases. The germline V gene encodes CDR1 ENHRY and CDR2 SYGVKD. Trimming cost V 3 bases and J 4 bases; bases outside gene matches: 2. The CDR3 totals 14 residues. The CDR3 is CAISDGGGADTQYF. In DNA form, the CDR3 reads TGTGCCATCAGTGATGGCGGGGGGGCAGATACGCAGTATTTT.

This chain joins TRBV9 and TRBJ1-4; 11 bases map to TRBD1. Trimming cost V 0 bases and J 7 bases; bases outside gene matches: 5. This CDR3 region has 16 residues. CDR1 SGDLS and CDR2 YYNGEE come from the germline V gene. This CDR3 reads CASSVATGTGGEKLFF. The CDR3, as DNA: TGTGCCAGCAGCGTAGCGACCGGGACAGGGGGTGAAAAACTGTTTTTT.

Only a few counts were recorded for this clone. No DNA is shown, since the ends of the CDR3 on it are uncertain; the CDR3 is the one TCRdb lists. The genes are TRBV21-1 and TRBJ1-2. TRBV21-1 is a documented pseudogene. Counting both end residues, the CDR3 totals 17 amino acids. CDR3 sequence reads: CASSKRVGRGANYGYTF.

V gene TRBV10-3 combines with J gene TRBJ1-1, with TRBD1 identical over 8 bases. V dropped 8 bases and J dropped 1; count of bases not matched to a gene: 6. This CDR3 is built from 14 residues. Per germline, CDR1 ENHRY and CDR2 SYGVKD. In DNA form, the CDR3 reads TGTGCCATCCTCGGCGGACAGGGGAACACTGAAGCTTTCTTT. It yields the protein CAILGGQGNTEAFF.

The rearrangement uses TRBV5-1 and TRBJ2-7, with a tentative D call TRBD2 (5 bases). The V gene's germline CDR1 is SGHRS and CDR2 YFSETQ. This CDR3 comprises 15 residues. Trimming pared 1 base from V and 2 bases from J, leaving 13 bases between. The CDR3 DNA is TGCGCCAGCAGCTTGACGAGGGAGACTGCCTACGAGCAGTACTTC. Amino acid sequence: CASSLTRETAYEQYF.

The rearrangement joins TRBV27 to TRBJ1-5, with 9 bases identical to TRBD1. V lost 4 bases, J lost 7 bases, and 11 bases stayed unmatched. Looked up from germline, CDR1 is MNHEY and CDR2 is SMNVEV (reference sequence). CDR3 length: 16 amino acids. The CDR3 region is CASSSLDRGLGQPQHF. CDR3 DNA sequence: TGTGCCAGCAGTTCCCTGGACAGGGGCCTGGGACAGCCCCAGCATTTT.

V usage is TRBV2 and J usage is TRBJ2-2, with D maybe TRBD1 (6 bases). This CDR3 has 13 amino acids. Trimming left V 10 bases short and J 1 base short, with 10 bases between. Germline V lookup: CDR1 SNHLY, CDR2 FYNNEI. The CDR3 protein is CATTGMNTGELFF. The CDR3 DNA sequence: TGTGCCACCACAGGGATGAACACCGGGGAGCTGTTTTTT.

J is TRBJ1-4 and V is TRBV6-5; D remains unclear. CDR3 size: 13 residues. Trimming left V 6 bases short and J 2 bases short, with 7 bases between. Per the germline V gene, CDR1 is MNHEY and CDR2 is SVGAGI. DNA of the CDR3: TGTGCCAGCAGAGGGCGTACTAATGAAAAACTGTTTTTT. Protein: CASRGRTNEKLFF.

This sequence joins TRBV27 and TRBJ2-3; 9 bases agree with TRBD2. Germline CDR1 reads MNHEY; CDR2 reads SMNVEV (reference sequence). The CDR3 runs to 15 residues. The J segment lost 0 bases and the V segment lost 7 bases, leaving 5 bases of the junction unmatched. CDR3 sequence reads: CASTRLADSTDTQYF. The CDR3 nucleotides read TGTGCCAGCACTAGACTAGCGGATAGCACAGATACGCAGTATTTT.

The sample holds a few counts of this clone. The CDR3 coding sequence is TGTGCCAGCAGCTTAGCAGGACTCCAAGAGACCCAGTACTTC. This gives the protein CASSLAGLQETQYF. The chain employs TRBV7-9 and TRBJ2-5; D is perhaps TRBD2 (5 bases). From germline, CDR1 is SEHNR and CDR2 FQNEAQ (reference sequence). This CDR3 contains 14 residues. Trimming stripped 0 bases from V and 1 base from J, with 6 bases between.

This clone was counted a single time. V gene TRBV6-2 or TRBV6-3 combines with J gene TRBJ1-5, with 7 bases fitting TRBD1. The CDR3 totals 16 residues. The junction had 16 bases not matched to a gene; V was cut back by 3 bases and J by 11 bases. From germline, CDR1 is MNHEY and CDR2 SVGEGT. The CDR3 sequence: CASSYYRDSRPLAQHF. DNA for the CDR3: TGTGCCAGCAGTTATTACCGGGACAGCCGACCATTGGCCCAGCATTTT.

Written as DNA, the CDR3 is TGTGCCAGTAGTGAAAGGGGTGTAGACCAGACCCAGTACTTC. It yields the protein CASSERGVDQTQYF. The chain uses TRBV19 and TRBJ2-5; tentative D call: TRBD1 (5 bases). V was pared by 5 bases and J by 6 bases, with 16 bases between. The length of the CDR3 is 14 residues. Germline loops: CDR1 LNHDA, CDR2 SQIVND (reference sequence).

This chain connects TRBV18 to TRBJ2-5, with 11 bases identical to TRBD2. This CDR3 region has 14 residues. J gave up 5 bases and V 4 bases, and 3 bases lay outside the gene matches. Per the germline V gene, CDR1 is KGHSH and CDR2 is LQKENI. This CDR3 is CASSRLAGMETQYF. The DNA for the CDR3 is TGTGCCAGCTCACGACTAGCGGGGATGGAGACCCAGTACTTC.

The chain employs TRBV4-1 and TRBJ1-4; D is unresolved. The V gene's germline CDR1 is MGHRA and CDR2 YSYEKL. CDR3 size: 13 residues. V dropped 0 bases and J dropped 4 bases, with 3 bases sitting between them. The CDR3 is CASSQESNEKLFF. DNA for the CDR3: TGCGCCAGCAGCCAAGAGAGTAATGAAAAACTGTTTTTT.

The rearrangement uses TRBV7-9 and TRBJ2-7; no clear D. This CDR3 region has 13 residues. The ends were cut back, 5 bases at V and 5 bases at J, with 13 bases in the middle. Germline CDR1 and CDR2: SEHNR and FQNEAQ (reference sequence). CDR3 sequence reads: CASSPSGGDEQYF. Written as DNA, the CDR3 is TGTGCCAGCAGCCCATCAGGTGGTGACGAGCAGTACTTC.

CDR3 in DNA: TGTGCCAGTAGTATACTTGGGGGTTTCCAGCCCCAGCATTTT. The encoded protein is CASSILGGFQPQHF. The chain recombines TRBV19 with TRBJ1-5, with TRBD1 as a possible D gene (5 bases). Trimming stripped 2 bases from V and 7 bases from J, with 12 bases between. The CDR3 consists of 14 residues. The germline V gene encodes CDR1 LNHDA and CDR2 SQIVND (reference sequence). The variable domain in full, completed from reference TRBV19 and TRBJ1-5, reads DGGITQSPKYLFRKEGQNVTLSCEQNLNHDAMYWYRQDPGQGLRLIYYSQIVNDFQKGDIAEGYSVSREKKESFPLTVTSAQKNPTAFYLCASSILGGFQPQHFGDGTRLSIL.

The rearrangement links TRBV12-3 or TRBV12-4 to TRBJ2-7; possibly TRBD2 for D (6 bases). CDR3 size: 12 residues. V was clipped by 7 bases and J by 11 bases, with 18 bases between them. CDR3 loop: CASTITSSQKYF. CDR3 nucleotide sequence: TGTGCCAGCACTATCACTAGCAGCCAGAAGTACTTC.

This clone came up once. This chain uses TRBV12-3 or TRBV12-4 with TRBJ2-5; no clear D. CDR3 length equals 12 residues. V was clipped by 1 base and J by 4 bases, with 4 bases between them. CDR3 sequence reads: CASSLGVETQYF. The CDR3 coding sequence is TGTGCCAGCAGTTTAGGCGTAGAGACCCAGTACTTC.